One sample yielded the 28 T cell receptor beta chains listed below, sequenced in a study of long-term antiretroviral therapy in people with HIV. An immunoSEQ assay, version v3.0, was performed at survey level. The method was immunoSEQ multiplex PCR; TCRdb's version includes in-frame clones alone and lacks a portion of them. Among some 30,000 clones listed, roughly 93% were seen once. This specimen consisted of unsorted PBMCs, obtained around 7.4 years after starting antiretroviral therapy. The receptor set was obtained from a man aged 50-60 years with HIV.

The CDR3 nucleotides read TGCGCCAGCAGCAAAGGACAGGGTACCTATAGGAGCAATCAGCCCCAGCATTTT. Amino acid sequence: CASSKGQGTYRSNQPQHF. J is TRBJ1-5 and V is TRBV5-1; 8 positions match TRBD1. The CDR3 has 18 amino acids. Germline CDR1 and CDR2: SGHRS and YFSETQ. The ends lost 4 bases at V and 1 base at J; junction bases unmatched: 13.

The gene calls are TRBV6-4 and TRBJ2-2; a possible D gene is TRBD1 (5 bases). CDR3 size: 13 residues. The germline gives CDR1 MRHNA, CDR2 SNTAGT. Trimming left V 9 bases short and J 0 bases short, with 8 bases between. In DNA, the CDR3 is TGTGCCAGTCAGGGATCGAACACCGGGGAGCTGTTTTTT. Protein product: CASQGSNTGELFF.

The rearrangement links TRBV6-1 to TRBJ2-2; D gene unclear. V was clipped by 5 bases and J by 5 bases, with 12 bases between them. This CDR3 spans 14 amino acids. Germline-derived CDR1 and CDR2 are MNHNS and SASEGT. In DNA form, the CDR3 reads TGTGCCAGCAGTACCGACGCCTCAACCGGGGAGCTGTTTTTT. It encodes CASSTDASTGELFF.

The chain employs TRBV30 and TRBJ2-7, with D uncertain. Trimming stripped 2 bases from V and 4 bases from J, with 12 bases between. The CDR3 totals 13 residues. Germline CDR1 reads GTSNPN; CDR2 reads SVGIG (reference sequence). Written as DNA, the CDR3 is TGTGCCTGGAGTACAGACCCTGGATACGAGCAGTACTTC. Protein: CAWSTDPGYEQYF. The full variable domain, completed using reference TRBV30 and TRBJ2-7, is SQTIHQWPATLVQPVGSPLSLECTVEGTSNPNLYWYRQAAGRGLQLLFYSVGIGQISSEVPQNLSASRPQDRQFILSSKKLLLSDSGFYLCAWSTDPGYEQYFGPGTRLTVT.

The V gene is TRBV16, the J gene TRBJ1-3; no reliable D call. CDR1 KGHSY and CDR2 FQNENV come from the germline V gene. V was clipped by 4 bases and J by 0 bases, with 7 bases between them. The CDR3 runs 14 residues. The CDR3 DNA follows: TGTGCCAGCAGCCCGGCCCACTCTGGAAACACCATATATTTT. Its translation: CASSPAHSGNTIYF.

This clone has a handful of counts. The chain links TRBV25-1 to TRBJ1-6, with unresolved D. The CDR3 totals 14 residues. V lost 2 bases to trimming and J lost 6 bases, with 8 bases between them. The germline gives CDR1 MGHDK, CDR2 SYGVNS. CDR3 in DNA: TGTGCCAGCAGTGAAGTGGAGCGTAATTCACCCCTCCACTTT. Amino acid sequence: CASSEVERNSPLHF.

The chain uses TRBV7-6 and TRBJ2-7; 8 bases match TRBD1. Per germline, CDR1 SGHVS and CDR2 FNYEAQ. This CDR3 is built from 13 residues. The V and J ends lost 4 bases and 3 bases, in that order; junction bases with no gene match: 2. CDR3 DNA: TGTGCCAGCAGCTCGGGACAGGTCTACGAGCAGTACTTC. Protein product: CASSSGQVYEQYF.

The gene calls are TRBV19 and TRBJ2-3; 11 nucleotides line up with TRBD2. With 6 bases clipped from V and 0 bases from J, the junction kept 2 bases outside the gene matches. The germline V gene encodes CDR1 LNHDA and CDR2 SQIVND (reference sequence). The CDR3 totals 15 residues. CDR3 amino acids: CASSGTSGSTDTQYF. DNA for the CDR3: TGTGCCAGTAGCGGGACTAGCGGCAGCACAGATACGCAGTATTTT.

This chain joins TRBV7-2 and TRBJ2-7; tentative D call: TRBD2 (5 bases). Germline V gene sequence: CDR1 SGHTA, CDR2 FQGNSA. Trimming took 0 bases from V and 0 from J, leaving 6 bases between them. This CDR3 has 14 residues. CDR3 bases: TGTGCCAGCAGCTTAGCGCGGGCCTCCTACGAGCAGTACTTC. Translation gives CASSLARASYEQYF.

This clone was seen once. CDR3 DNA sequence: TGTGCCAGCAGGCTCTCCGGACGGGGACAAGAGACCCAGTACTTC. Encoded protein: CASRLSGRGQETQYF. The chain carries TRBV11-2 and TRBJ2-5; perhaps TRBD2 as D (5 bases). This CDR3 region has 15 residues. Trimming removed 6 bases at V and 2 bases at J, with 16 bases between. Germline assignment: CDR1 SGHAT and CDR2 FQNNGV. The whole variable domain, filled in from reference TRBV11-2 and TRBJ2-5, reads EAGVAQSPRYKIIEKRQSVAFWCNPISGHATLYWYQQILGQGPKLLIQFQNNGVVDDSQLPKDRFSAERLKGVDSTLKIQPAKLEDSAVYLCASRLSGRGQETQYFGPGTRLLVL.

V gene TRBV4-3 combines with J gene TRBJ1-5; TRBD1 matches at 8 bases. V dropped 0 bases and J dropped 4; count of bases not matched to a gene: 2. Germline CDR1 and CDR2: LGHNA and YSLEER. This CDR3 spans 15 amino acids. CDR3 nucleotides: TGCGCCAGCAGCCAAGACAGGGGGCCGAATCAGCCCCAGCATTTT. It translates to CASSQDRGPNQPQHF.

The chain links TRBV2 to TRBJ1-1; TRBD1 is a possible D gene (6 bases). The V end was cut by 7 bases, the J end by 0 bases, with 12 bases between. The germline V gene encodes CDR1 SNHLY and CDR2 FYNNEI. The CDR3 has 14 residues. The CDR3 nucleotides read TGTGCCAGCAATCGGAGACAGGTGAACACTGAAGCTTTCTTT. Protein product: CASNRRQVNTEAFF.

This chain links TRBV19 with TRBJ2-7; possible D gene TRBD2, 5 bases. V was clipped by 3 bases and J by 2 bases, with 11 bases between them. Per the germline V gene, CDR1 is LNHDA and CDR2 is SQIVND (reference sequence). The CDR3 has 14 residues. The CDR3 DNA reads as TGTGCCAGTAGTATTCGGGGTTTGACCTACGAGCAGTACTTC. This sequence encodes CASSIRGLTYEQYF.

V gene TRBV6-5 combines with J gene TRBJ1-2; no firm D call. This CDR3 contains 13 residues. Trimming took off 0 bases at V and 8 bases at J, with 10 bases between the two ends. The germline V gene encodes CDR1 MNHEY and CDR2 SVGAGI. This CDR3 is CASSYSIGNGYTF. DNA for the CDR3: TGTGCCAGCAGTTACTCGATCGGGAACGGCTACACCTTC.

This chain joins TRBV19 and TRBJ1-6; D gene ambiguous. The length of the CDR3 is 12 residues. The germline V gene encodes CDR1 LNHDA and CDR2 SQIVND (reference sequence). Trimming cost V 3 bases and J 7 bases, with 4 bases left between them. Here the CDR3 reads CASSMANSPLHF. In nucleotides, the CDR3 is TGTGCCAGTAGTATGGCGAATTCACCCCTCCACTTT.

The chain uses TRBV6-6 and TRBJ2-5; 8 bases fit TRBD2. CDR1 and CDR2 (germline): MNHNY, SVGAGI (reference sequence). V lost 0 bases to trimming and J lost 4 bases; unmatched junction nucleotides: 7. The length of the CDR3 is 16 residues. This chain's CDR3 is CASSYSMDRGGETQYF. CDR3 sequence (DNA): TGTGCCAGCAGTTACTCGATGGACCGGGGGGGAGAGACCCAGTACTTC.

The chain recombines TRBV27 with TRBJ2-7; TRBD2 aligns across 8 bases. The CDR3 runs 15 residues. The J segment lost 2 bases and the V segment lost 9 bases, leaving 12 bases of the junction unmatched. Germline V gene data show CDR1 as MNHEY and CDR2 as SMNVEV (reference sequence). CDR3 sequence: CASEPIAGSTYEQYF. DNA of the CDR3: TGTGCCAGTGAACCCATAGCGGGGAGCACCTACGAGCAGTACTTC.

This chain uses TRBV11-2 with TRBJ2-5, with 9 bases that match TRBD1. CDR3 length: 13 residues. The ends lost 6 bases at V and 5 bases at J; junction bases unmatched: 4. Germline V gene sequence: CDR1 SGHAT, CDR2 FQNNGV. As DNA, the CDR3 is TGTGCCAGCAGGTTACAGGGGGCGGAGACCCAGTACTTC. Translation gives CASRLQGAETQYF. Supplemented by reference TRBV11-2 and TRBJ2-5, the full variable domain reads EAGVAQSPRYKIIEKRQSVAFWCNPISGHATLYWYQQILGQGPKLLIQFQNNGVVDDSQLPKDRFSAERLKGVDSTLKIQPAKLEDSAVYLCASRLQGAETQYFGPGTRLLVL.

The chain combines TRBV2 with TRBJ2-5, with D perhaps TRBD1 (6 bases). In germline, CDR1 is SNHLY, CDR2 FYNNEI. There are 13 residues in the CDR3. Trimming cost V 5 bases and J 5 bases, with 12 bases left between them. This chain's CDR3 is CASSLTGMETQYF. CDR3 sequence (DNA): TGTGCCAGCAGTCTAACAGGGATGGAGACCCAGTACTTC.

The chain is built from TRBV27 and TRBJ2-3; 10 nucleotides match TRBD2. The germline gives CDR1 MNHEY, CDR2 SMNVEV (reference sequence). The junction had 4 bases not matched to a gene; V was cut back by 2 bases and J by 5 bases. The CDR3 sequence is 15 residues long. CDR3 amino acids: CASSLGSGGGDTQYF. The CDR3 DNA is TGTGCCAGCAGTTTAGGAAGCGGGGGGGGAGATACGCAGTATTTT.

The chain has TRBV29-1 and TRBJ1-5; no reliable D call. Per the germline V gene, CDR1 is SQVTM and CDR2 is ANQGSEA. With 0 bases removed from V and 8 bases from J, the gap between germline ends came to 11 bases. This CDR3 has 13 residues. CDR3 DNA: TGCAGCGTTGAAGAGGGAAGTGGGGAGCCCCAGCATTTT. Residues: CSVEEGSGEPQHF.

The gene calls are TRBV4-1 and TRBJ1-1; D remains ambiguous. This CDR3 is built from 15 residues. Per germline, CDR1 MGHRA and CDR2 YSYEKL. V shed 1 base and J shed 1 base, with 10 bases lying between them. The chain's CDR3 is CASSQVGTGNTEAFF. The CDR3 nucleotides read TGCGCCAGCAGCCAAGTGGGCACCGGGAACACTGAAGCTTTCTTT.

The CDR3 protein is CAISDTDSYEQYF. The CDR3 bases are TGTGCCATCAGTGACACAGACTCCTACGAGCAGTACTTC. The chain employs TRBV10-3 and TRBJ2-7; D ambiguous. The CDR3 is 13 amino acids. CDR1 and CDR2 (germline): ENHRY, SYGVKD. With 3 bases removed from V and 0 bases from J, the gap between germline ends came to 6 bases.

The chain is built from TRBV15 and TRBJ2-3; D is perhaps TRBD2 (5 bases). CDR3 length equals 15 residues. V lost 3 bases to trimming and J lost 4 bases, with 14 bases between them. In germline, CDR1 is LNHNV, CDR2 YYDKDF (reference sequence). For the CDR3, the DNA is TGTGCCACCAGCAGGAACCCGGGGATGGCAGATACGCAGTATTTT. This gives the protein CATSRNPGMADTQYF.

The chain joins TRBV30 to TRBJ1-5; 8 bases fit TRBD1. Trimming took 0 bases from V and 3 from J; bases not matched to a gene: 16. Per germline, CDR1 GTSNPN and CDR2 SVGIG (reference sequence). The CDR3 is 19 amino acids. Here the CDR3 reads CAWSVHQRTGRHHNQPQHF. In DNA form, the CDR3 reads TGTGCCTGGAGTGTACATCAAAGGACAGGGAGGCATCACAATCAGCCCCAGCATTTT.

The CDR3 loop reads CATSRERDRGAGEKLFF. The CDR3 DNA follows: TGTGCCACCAGCAGAGAACGGGACAGGGGAGCAGGCGAAAAACTGTTTTTT. The J gene is TRBJ1-4, the V gene TRBV15, with 10 bases aligning to TRBD1. There are 17 residues in the CDR3. The germline gives CDR1 LNHNV, CDR2 YYDKDF (reference sequence). With 0 bases clipped from V and 8 bases from J, the junction kept 9 bases outside the gene matches.

This clone has only one observation. J is TRBJ2-2 and V is TRBV19; D gene ambiguous. The V gene lost 11 bases and the J gene lost 0 bases, with 4 bases spanning the gap. Looked up from germline, CDR1 is LNHDA and CDR2 is SQIVND (reference sequence). This CDR3 is built from 11 residues. The CDR3 region is CAAANTGELFF. DNA for the CDR3: TGTGCCGCCGCGAACACCGGGGAGCTGTTTTTT.

The chain couples TRBV29-1 to TRBJ1-2; TRBD1 is a possible D gene (6 bases). The CDR3 consists of 15 residues. Germline lookup yields CDR1 SQVTM and CDR2 ANQGSEA. Trimming pared 6 bases from V and 5 bases from J, leaving 22 bases between. DNA for the CDR3: TGCAGCGTCTATGGACAGAAGGGGCCGCCGTATGGCTACACCTTC. This sequence encodes CSVYGQKGPPYGYTF.